A single sample gave rise to the 17 T cell receptor beta chains below, sequenced in a study of cytomegalovirus exposure and HLA in healthy donors. The assay was immunoSEQ multiplex PCR, and TCRdb's table has in-frame clones only and misses some. The sample lists approximately 82,000 clones, about 92% seen once, with roughly 0.65% in the top ten. Input material: PBMCs. The receptors originated from a man between 18 and 35 years old in good health and CMV-seronegative.

The genes are TRBV7-6 and TRBJ2-1, with 12 bases lining up with TRBD2. Germline V gives CDR1 SGHVS, CDR2 FNYEAQ. Losses at the gene ends were 5 bases for V and 0 bases for J; bases not matched to a gene: 5. The CDR3 consists of 17 residues. CDR3 bases: TGTGCCAGCAGCCGGCGGACTAGCGGGGTCTCCTACAATGAGCAGTTCTTC. It yields the protein CASSRRTSGVSYNEQFF.

V is TRBV2 and J is TRBJ1-5; a possible D gene is TRBD1 (5 bases). The CDR3 contains 13 residues. Per the germline V gene, CDR1 is SNHLY and CDR2 is FYNNEI. V lost 7 bases and J lost 4, with 11 bases in between. The CDR3: CASKTEKNQPQHF. CDR3 nucleotide sequence: TGTGCCAGCAAGACAGAAAAGAATCAGCCCCAGCATTTT.

This clone turned up a few times. The chain couples TRBV5-4 to TRBJ1-5; perhaps TRBD1 as D (5 bases). This CDR3 comprises 13 residues. The V gene lost 7 bases and the J gene lost 4 bases, with 12 bases spanning the gap. Germline V gives CDR1 SGHNT, CDR2 YYREEE (reference sequence). CDR3 sequence: CASGRAPNQPQHF. The CDR3 DNA reads as TGTGCCAGCGGCAGGGCGCCGAATCAGCCCCAGCATTTT.

The chain couples TRBV7-6 to TRBJ1-1; the D gene is possibly TRBD1 (5 bases). This CDR3 has 14 amino acids. V gave up 5 bases and J gave up 0 bases, with 10 bases separating them. Looked up from germline, CDR1 is SGHVS and CDR2 is FNYEAQ. The CDR3 loop reads CASSTDRLNTEAFF. CDR3 nucleotides: TGTGCCAGCAGCACCGACAGACTGAACACTGAAGCTTTCTTT.

This clone showed up just once. The genes are TRBV18 and TRBJ2-7; 8 bases map to TRBD1. V dropped 3 bases and J dropped 2; count of bases not matched to a gene: 6. The CDR3 is 15 amino acids. Germline CDR1 reads KGHSH; CDR2 reads LQKENI. The DNA of the CDR3 is TGTGCCAGCTCACCCCGGACAGGGAAAACCTACGAGCAGTACTTC. Protein product: CASSPRTGKTYEQYF. Full variable domain (outside the CDR3, taken from reference TRBV18 and TRBJ2-7): NAGVMQNPRHLVRRRGQEARLRCSPMKGHSHVYWYRQLPEEGLKFMVYLQKENIIDESGMPKERFSAEFPKEGPSILRIQQVVRGDSAAYFCASSPRTGKTYEQYFGPGTRLTVT.

The rearrangement joins TRBV28 to TRBJ2-4; weak D call: TRBD1 (6 bases). The CDR3 has 17 residues. V was cut by 4 bases and J by 1 base, with 17 bases left in between. Germline CDR1 MDHEN, CDR2 SYDVKM. CDR3 in amino acids: CASSSGALPTAKNIQYF. As DNA, the CDR3 is TGTGCCAGCAGTTCAGGGGCCCTGCCTACGGCCAAAAACATTCAGTACTTC.

This clone was seen just once. V is TRBV19 and J is TRBJ2-1; 7 nucleotides line up with TRBD1. The CDR3 consists of 16 residues. J was trimmed by 6 bases and V by 5 bases; bases with no gene match: 13. The germline V gene has CDR1 LNHDA and CDR2 SQIVND (reference sequence). CDR3 sequence (DNA): TGTGCCAGTAGTGGCCGGACAGGTCGCCTAGGCAATGAGCAGTTCTTC. Translated, it gives CASSGRTGRLGNEQFF. The full variable domain, rest sourced from reference TRBV19 and TRBJ2-1, is DGGITQSPKYLFRKEGQNVTLSCEQNLNHDAMYWYRQDPGQGLRLIYYSQIVNDFQKGDIAEGYSVSREKKESFPLTVTSAQKNPTAFYLCASSGRTGRLGNEQFFGPGTRLTVL.

The rearrangement links TRBV5-1 to TRBJ1-4; 8 bases match TRBD1. The V segment lost 0 bases and the J segment 11 bases; nucleotides outside the gene matches: 12. Germline V CDR1 and CDR2: SGHRS, YFSETQ. The CDR3 is 16 residues long. CDR3 amino acids: CASSLAGLATGEKLFF. CDR3 bases: TGCGCCAGCAGCTTGGCGGGGCTTGCGACAGGGGAGAAACTGTTTTTT.

V is TRBV11-1 and J is TRBJ2-7; 11 bases agree with TRBD1. Germline V gene sequence: CDR1 SGHAT, CDR2 FQDESV (reference sequence). The J segment lost 3 bases and the V segment lost 5 bases, leaving 6 bases of the junction unmatched. CDR3 size: 15 residues. In DNA, the CDR3 is TGTGCCAGCAGCCTGGACAGGGGGCCTTTCTACGAGCAGTACTTC. It translates to CASSLDRGPFYEQYF.

The chain joins TRBV25-1 to TRBJ2-2; TRBD1 matches at 7 bases. This CDR3 has 17 residues. Germline values: CDR1 MGHDK, CDR2 SYGVNS. The J segment lost 5 bases and the V segment lost 1 base, leaving 10 bases of the junction unmatched. The CDR3 sequence is CASSESRQGLGTGELFF. The CDR3 region has the DNA TGTGCCAGCAGTGAATCTCGACAGGGCCTAGGGACCGGGGAGCTGTTTTTT.

The genes are TRBV4-1 and TRBJ2-2; possible D gene TRBD2, 5 bases. V shed 5 bases and J shed 5 bases, with 21 bases lying between them. There are 17 residues in the CDR3. CDR1 and CDR2 (germline): MGHRA, YSYEKL. CDR3 DNA: TGCGCCAGCAGCTTTATCCTAGCCCGGCGAGGGACCGGGGAGCTGTTTTTT. As protein: CASSFILARRGTGELFF.

The chain carries TRBV6-4 and TRBJ2-3, with D possibly being TRBD2 (7 bases). The CDR3 is 15 residues long. Germline CDR1 is MRHNA and CDR2 is SNTAGT. Between the trimmed V and J ends, which lost 0 bases and 4 bases, there was a span of 11 bases. The CDR3 loop reads CASSDSRGGADTQYF. The CDR3 coding sequence is TGTGCCAGCAGTGACTCGAGGGGGGGCGCAGATACGCAGTATTTT.

V and J are TRBV2 and TRBJ2-1, with 7 positions matching TRBD2. The CDR3 covers 14 residues. Germline CDR1 reads SNHLY; CDR2 reads FYNNEI. V shed 2 bases and J 4 bases; nucleotides not matched to a gene: 2. The CDR3 region has the DNA TGTGCCAGCAGTGAAACTAGCGTATACAATGAGCAGTTCTTC. This codes for CASSETSVYNEQFF.

The chain joins TRBV4-2 to TRBJ1-1; the D is unclear. With 3 bases removed from V and 8 bases from J, the gap between germline ends came to 10 bases. CDR3 length: 12 residues. Germline CDR1 and CDR2: LGHNA and YNFKEQ. CDR3 in DNA: TGTGCCAGCAGCCATCAAACGGGGGAAGCTTTCTTT. Translated: CASSHQTGEAFF.

This clone was observed once. This chain uses TRBV4-3 with TRBJ2-6, with 8 bases fitting TRBD1. This CDR3 region has 17 residues. J was trimmed by 4 bases and V by 4 bases; bases with no gene match: 9. Germline-derived CDR1 and CDR2 are LGHNA and YSLEER. CDR3 sequence (DNA): TGCGCCAGCAGCCGAGGGACAGGTCAGAGAGGGGCCAACGTCCTGACTTTC. It specifies CASSRGTGQRGANVLTF.

The chain joins TRBV5-1 to TRBJ2-5; tentatively, D is TRBD2 (5 bases). V lost 2 bases and J 4 bases, leaving 6 bases between the germline ends. Germline V gene data show CDR1 as SGHRS and CDR2 as YFSETQ. This CDR3 has 12 residues. The CDR3 here is CASSFEGETQYF. The CDR3 DNA sequence: TGCGCCAGCAGCTTTGAGGGAGAGACCCAGTACTTC.

The chain is built from TRBV7-2 and TRBJ2-3; 7 bases fit TRBD2. This CDR3 is 16 amino acids long. Germline trimming cut 4 bases from V and 0 bases from J; bases unmatched to any gene: 7. From germline, CDR1 is SGHTA and CDR2 FQGNSA. The CDR3 is CASSSNSGLSTDTQYF. CDR3 bases: TGTGCCAGCAGCTCGAACTCGGGACTAAGCACAGATACGCAGTATTTT.